This T cell receptor (beta chain) emerged from a study of response to subunit inactivated influenza vaccine. Study findings and constraints: Only a handful of new T cells, the authors suggested, are recruited with each seasonal influenza vaccination.

Ten or more counts support this clonotype. What it binds is not known. V lost 2 bases, J lost 5 bases, and 17 bases lay in between. Germline CDR1 SGHRS, CDR2 YFSETQ. CDR3 length equals 15 residues. One entry per CDR3 protein, called by TCRdb with MiXCR from the RT-PCR reads. The table shows roughly 570,000 distinct CDR3 sequences, with 10% to 15% occurring only once. This sequence joins TRBV5-1 and TRBJ2-7; possible D gene TRBD1, 6 bases. Sample: PBMCs from blood, taken 35 to 45 days after vaccination. The TCR comes from a man aged 50-59 years who received an inactivated influenza vaccine. In nucleotides, the CDR3 is TGCGCCAGCAGCTTACAGGGATCCCATAGCAACGAGCAGTACTTC. Translating it yields CASSLQGSHSNEQYF.